A selection of T cell receptor beta chains follows, all from one sample in a study of cytomegalovirus exposure and HLA in healthy donors. TCRdb keeps only in-frame clones here, not all; method: immunoSEQ multiplex PCR. The repertoire holds over 120,000 clones, with approximately 94% as singletons. Material: PBMCs. Receptor source: a young man in good health and CMV-seropositive. Both conserved end residues are part of each CDR3. Fields, in order: J gene, D gene, clone size, V gene, CDR3 DNA, CDR3 protein. The D gene is left open where the match is weak. Only some rows state a clone size, as once, few, many or a class for expanded clones.

j_call: TRBJ1-5; d_call: NA; clone_size: NA; v_call: TRBV4-1; cdr3_nt: TGCGCCAGCACCTTGGCCTGGGGGGGGGATCAGCCCCAGCATTTT; cdr3_aa: CASTLAWGGDQPQHF
j_call: TRBJ2-1; d_call: NA; clone_size: NA; v_call: TRBV2; cdr3_nt: TGTGCCAGCAGTGCATTCAGTGGTGAGCAGTTCTTC; cdr3_aa: CASSAFSGEQFF
j_call: TRBJ2-5; d_call: TRBD2; clone_size: few; v_call: TRBV5-4; cdr3_nt: TGTGCCAGCAGCCTTGGGAGCGGGGCGGCCCAAGAGACCCAGTACTTC; cdr3_aa: CASSLGSGAAQETQYF
j_call: TRBJ2-7; d_call: NA; clone_size: NA; v_call: TRBV12-2; cdr3_nt: TGTGCAAGTCGCCGCGGACAGGGGTGGTACGAGCAGTACTTC; cdr3_aa: CASRRGQGWYEQYF
j_call: TRBJ2-2; d_call: NA; clone_size: NA; v_call: TRBV7-8; cdr3_nt: TGTGCCAGCAGCTTAGCCCTAGTGGGCACCGGGGAGCTGTTTTTT; cdr3_aa: CASSLALVGTGELFF
j_call: TRBJ2-1; d_call: NA; clone_size: NA; v_call: TRBV19; cdr3_nt: TGTGCCAGTAGTATAGGCCCACTGTTCGAGCAGTTCTTC; cdr3_aa: CASSIGPLFEQFF
j_call: TRBJ2-5; d_call: NA; clone_size: NA; v_call: TRBV11-1; cdr3_nt: TGTGCCAGCAGCCCGAGACTAGGGCAAGAGACCCAGTACTTC; cdr3_aa: CASSPRLGQETQYF
j_call: TRBJ2-7; d_call: TRBD1; clone_size: NA; v_call: TRBV2; cdr3_nt: TGTGCCAGCAGTCGGGACAGATGGAGCTCCTACGAGCAGTACTTC; cdr3_aa: CASSRDRWSSYEQYF
j_call: TRBJ2-4; d_call: TRBD2; clone_size: NA; v_call: TRBV15; cdr3_nt: TGTGCCACCACCGAACCGGGACTAGCGCAAACCTGGCCTAAAAACATTCAGTACTTC; cdr3_aa: CATTEPGLAQTWPKNIQYF
j_call: TRBJ1-2; d_call: TRBD1; clone_size: NA; v_call: TRBV7-9; cdr3_nt: TGTGCCAGCAGCCCGGGGGGACAGGCGGATGGCTACACCTTC; cdr3_aa: CASSPGGQADGYTF
j_call: TRBJ2-5; d_call: NA; clone_size: NA; v_call: TRBV5-6; cdr3_nt: TGTGCCAGCAGCGTCCGGACAGTACAAGAGACCCAGTACTTC; cdr3_aa: CASSVRTVQETQYF
j_call: TRBJ2-4; d_call: NA; clone_size: NA; v_call: TRBV28; cdr3_nt: TGTGCCAGCACCGCACCCGGACACCAAAACATTCAGTACTTC; cdr3_aa: CASTAPGHQNIQYF
j_call: TRBJ2-3; d_call: NA; clone_size: NA; v_call: TRBV28; cdr3_nt: TGTGCCAGCAGTTACGGGATAATGGCAGATACGCAGTATTTT; cdr3_aa: CASSYGIMADTQYF
j_call: TRBJ2-7; d_call: NA; clone_size: NA; v_call: TRBV6-1; cdr3_nt: TGTGCCAGCAACTGGACTCCCCTAAGCTCCTACGAGCAGTACTTC; cdr3_aa: CASNWTPLSSYEQYF
j_call: TRBJ2-3; d_call: TRBD2; clone_size: NA; v_call: TRBV6-1; cdr3_nt: TGTGCCAGCAGTCTTAGCGGGAGTTCAACAGATACGCAGTATTTT; cdr3_aa: CASSLSGSSTDTQYF
j_call: TRBJ2-7; d_call: TRBD2; clone_size: NA; v_call: TRBV7-2; cdr3_nt: TGTGCCAGCAGCCCTCCTGGGCGGGAGGGCCGATACGAGCAGTACTTC; cdr3_aa: CASSPPGREGRYEQYF
j_call: TRBJ2-1; d_call: TRBD2; clone_size: once; v_call: TRBV30; cdr3_nt: TGTGCCTGGGAACCTAGCGGGAGGCCGTTCAATGAGCAGTTCTTC; cdr3_aa: CAWEPSGRPFNEQFF
j_call: TRBJ2-3; d_call: TRBD2; clone_size: NA; v_call: TRBV6-6; cdr3_nt: TGTGCCAGCAGTCAGACTAGCGGGGACACAGATACGCAGTATTTT; cdr3_aa: CASSQTSGDTDTQYF
j_call: TRBJ1-1; d_call: NA; clone_size: NA; v_call: TRBV30; cdr3_nt: TGTGCCTGGAGTATAGGCAGGCGTGAAGCTTTCTTT; cdr3_aa: CAWSIGRREAFF
j_call: TRBJ2-1; d_call: NA; clone_size: NA; v_call: TRBV14; cdr3_nt: TGTGCCAGCAGCCATCCGGTTCACTCCTACAATGAGCAGTTCTTC; cdr3_aa: CASSHPVHSYNEQFF
j_call: TRBJ2-7; d_call: TRBD1; clone_size: few; v_call: TRBV7-8; cdr3_nt: TGTGCCAGCAGCTCCGGACAGGAGCCCTACGAGCAGTACTTC; cdr3_aa: CASSSGQEPYEQYF
j_call: TRBJ2-2; d_call: TRBD2; clone_size: once; v_call: TRBV27; cdr3_nt: TGTGCCAGCAGTTTATTGGGACTAGCGGCCACCGGGGAGCTGTTTTTT; cdr3_aa: CASSLLGLAATGELFF
j_call: TRBJ2-7; d_call: NA; clone_size: once; v_call: TRBV28; cdr3_nt: TGTGCCAGCAGGACAGGTCTCTGGGGAGAGCAGTACTTC; cdr3_aa: CASRTGLWGEQYF
j_call: TRBJ1-2; d_call: NA; clone_size: once; v_call: TRBV12-2; cdr3_nt: TGTGCAAGTCGCTTAGTGGGACAGGGATATGGCTACACCTTC; cdr3_aa: CASRLVGQGYGYTF
j_call: TRBJ2-3; d_call: TRBD2; clone_size: NA; v_call: TRBV7-2; cdr3_nt: TGTGCCAGCAGCTCTCGAACTAGCGCATCTAGCACAGATACGCAGTATTTT; cdr3_aa: CASSSRTSASSTDTQYF
j_call: TRBJ1-1; d_call: NA; clone_size: NA; v_call: TRBV5-4; cdr3_nt: TGTGCCAGCAGCTTGGATCAAGGGGACACTGAAGCTTTCTTT; cdr3_aa: CASSLDQGDTEAFF
j_call: TRBJ1-2; d_call: NA; clone_size: NA; v_call: TRBV18; cdr3_nt: TGTGCCAGCTCACCATTGACTGAAAACTATGGCTACACCTTC; cdr3_aa: CASSPLTENYGYTF
j_call: TRBJ2-5; d_call: TRBD1; clone_size: NA; v_call: TRBV30; cdr3_nt: TGTGCCTGGAGTCAACAGGGGCTCGGGACCCAGTACTTC; cdr3_aa: CAWSQQGLGTQYF
j_call: TRBJ2-3; d_call: TRBD2; clone_size: NA; v_call: TRBV10-1; cdr3_nt: TGCGCCAGCAGTGGTAGCGGGGGCACAGATACGCAGTATTTT; cdr3_aa: CASSGSGGTDTQYF
j_call: TRBJ2-7; d_call: TRBD2; clone_size: few; v_call: TRBV5-1; cdr3_nt: TGCGCCAGCAGCCCCTGGGGGGGAGTGAAAGACGAGCAGTACTTC; cdr3_aa: CASSPWGGVKDEQYF
j_call: TRBJ1-1; d_call: NA; clone_size: NA; v_call: TRBV19; cdr3_nt: TGTGCCAGTAGTTATCCGCAGGAGAACACTGAAGCTTTCTTT; cdr3_aa: CASSYPQENTEAFF
j_call: TRBJ2-2; d_call: TRBD1; clone_size: NA; v_call: TRBV10-2; cdr3_nt: TGCGCCAGCAACCAGGACAGGGAGAACACCGGGGAGCTGTTTTTT; cdr3_aa: CASNQDRENTGELFF
j_call: TRBJ2-2; d_call: TRBD2; clone_size: NA; v_call: TRBV18; cdr3_nt: TGTGCCAGCTCTACTAGCGGGGCGAACACCGGGGAGCTGTTTTTT; cdr3_aa: CASSTSGANTGELFF
j_call: TRBJ1-5; d_call: NA; clone_size: NA; v_call: TRBV9; cdr3_nt: TGTGCCAGCAGCGTAGAGGGGAGGTGGGTTTCCAATCAGCCCCAGCATTTT; cdr3_aa: CASSVEGRWVSNQPQHF
j_call: TRBJ2-7; d_call: TRBD2; clone_size: once; v_call: TRBV28; cdr3_nt: TGTGCCAGCAGTTTAGGGGTAGCGGGAGGAGGGAACGAGCAGTACTTC; cdr3_aa: CASSLGVAGGGNEQYF
j_call: TRBJ2-7; d_call: NA; clone_size: NA; v_call: TRBV10-2; cdr3_nt: TGCGCCAGCAGCCACAGGGGAGGAAGTAACGAGCAGTACTTC; cdr3_aa: CASSHRGGSNEQYF
j_call: TRBJ1-1; d_call: TRBD1; clone_size: NA; v_call: TRBV10-1; cdr3_nt: TGCGCCAGCAGGGGGCCTTTTAGGACAGGGGGCAGTGGGTACGGAGCTTTCTTT; cdr3_aa: CASRGPFRTGGSGYGAFF
j_call: TRBJ1-1; d_call: NA; clone_size: NA; v_call: TRBV19; cdr3_nt: TGTGCCAGTAGTATACTGACAGAGATGAACACTGAAGCTTTCTTT; cdr3_aa: CASSILTEMNTEAFF
j_call: TRBJ2-7; d_call: TRBD2; clone_size: NA; v_call: TRBV6-1; cdr3_nt: TGTGCCAGCAGTGAAGCGGAGCGGGGGGAGTGGGGGGCTTCCTACGAGCAGTACTTC; cdr3_aa: CASSEAERGEWGASYEQYF
j_call: TRBJ1-6; d_call: NA; clone_size: NA; v_call: TRBV28; cdr3_nt: TGTGCCAGCAGTTTCGAAGTAGAGGCTTCACCCCTCCACTTT; cdr3_aa: CASSFEVEASPLHF
j_call: TRBJ1-1; d_call: NA; clone_size: NA; v_call: TRBV6-5; cdr3_nt: TGTGCCAGCAGTTTTCAGGGGTCGAACACTGAAGCTTTCTTT; cdr3_aa: CASSFQGSNTEAFF
j_call: TRBJ1-4; d_call: TRBD1; clone_size: once; v_call: TRBV20-1; cdr3_nt: TGCAGTGCTTGGGACAGCGAAAAACTGTTTTTT; cdr3_aa: CSAWDSEKLFF
j_call: TRBJ2-2; d_call: NA; clone_size: NA; v_call: TRBV18; cdr3_nt: TGTGCCAGCTCACCAGGCACGGCGGACACCGGGGAGCTGTTTTTT; cdr3_aa: CASSPGTADTGELFF
j_call: TRBJ2-5; d_call: TRBD2; clone_size: NA; v_call: TRBV29-1; cdr3_nt: TGCAGCGTTGAATTCCTTAAGGGGACTAGCGTAAAAGAGACCCAGTACTTC; cdr3_aa: CSVEFLKGTSVKETQYF
j_call: TRBJ2-6; d_call: TRBD2; clone_size: NA; v_call: TRBV2; cdr3_nt: TGTGCCAGCAACGCGGGAGCCACGAGAGGGGCCAACGTCCTGACTTTC; cdr3_aa: CASNAGATRGANVLTF
j_call: TRBJ1-2; d_call: NA; clone_size: NA; v_call: TRBV30; cdr3_nt: TGTGCCTGGAGTCTCCTAGGGAAAGGGGTATATGGCTACACCTTC; cdr3_aa: CAWSLLGKGVYGYTF
j_call: TRBJ1-2; d_call: NA; clone_size: NA; v_call: TRBV5-1; cdr3_nt: TGCGCCAGCAGCTTGGGGACAGATCGACCGGGATATGGCTACACCTTC; cdr3_aa: CASSLGTDRPGYGYTF
j_call: TRBJ2-5; d_call: TRBD1; clone_size: NA; v_call: TRBV5-1; cdr3_nt: TGCGCCAGCAGCCGTCGACAGGGAATGGAGACCCAGTACTTC; cdr3_aa: CASSRRQGMETQYF
j_call: TRBJ2-3; d_call: NA; clone_size: NA; v_call: TRBV30; cdr3_nt: TGTGCCTGGAGCCTCGGGGGGCGGGATACGCAGTATTTT; cdr3_aa: CAWSLGGRDTQYF
j_call: TRBJ1-2; d_call: NA; clone_size: NA; v_call: TRBV7-2; cdr3_nt: TGTGCCAGCAGCTCGGGACAATTCTATGGCTACACCTTC; cdr3_aa: CASSSGQFYGYTF
j_call: TRBJ2-5; d_call: NA; clone_size: once; v_call: TRBV28; cdr3_nt: TGTGCCAGCAGTCCGACCAGGGCGGAGGAGACCCAGTACTTC; cdr3_aa: CASSPTRAEETQYF
j_call: TRBJ2-7; d_call: NA; clone_size: NA; v_call: TRBV9; cdr3_nt: TGTGCCAGCAGCGTGACTAGTGGCGAGCAGTACTTC; cdr3_aa: CASSVTSGEQYF
j_call: TRBJ1-2; d_call: NA; clone_size: NA; v_call: TRBV28; cdr3_nt: TGTGCCAGCAGTTTTCGGGGGGGCGGCTACACCTTC; cdr3_aa: CASSFRGGGYTF
j_call: TRBJ2-7; d_call: NA; clone_size: NA; v_call: TRBV19; cdr3_nt: TGTGCCAGTAGTATGGGCAGAGCTACCTCCTACGAGCAGTACTTC; cdr3_aa: CASSMGRATSYEQYF